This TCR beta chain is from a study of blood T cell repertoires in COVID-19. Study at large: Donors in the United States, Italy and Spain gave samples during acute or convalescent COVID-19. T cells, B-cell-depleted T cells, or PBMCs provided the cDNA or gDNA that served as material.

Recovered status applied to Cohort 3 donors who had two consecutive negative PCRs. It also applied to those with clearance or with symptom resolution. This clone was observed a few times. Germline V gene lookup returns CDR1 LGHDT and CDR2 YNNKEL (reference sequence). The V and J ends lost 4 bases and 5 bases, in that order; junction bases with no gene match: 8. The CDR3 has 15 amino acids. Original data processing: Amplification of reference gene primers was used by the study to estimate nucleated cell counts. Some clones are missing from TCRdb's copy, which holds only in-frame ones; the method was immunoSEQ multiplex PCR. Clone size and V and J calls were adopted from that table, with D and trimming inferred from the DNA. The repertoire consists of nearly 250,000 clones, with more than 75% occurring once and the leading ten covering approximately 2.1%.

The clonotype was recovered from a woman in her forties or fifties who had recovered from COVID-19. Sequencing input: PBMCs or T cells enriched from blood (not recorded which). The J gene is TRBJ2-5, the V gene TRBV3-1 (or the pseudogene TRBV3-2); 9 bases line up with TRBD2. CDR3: CASSLRAGGGETQYF. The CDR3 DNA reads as TGTGCCAGCAGCCTCAGAGCGGGGGGCGGGGAGACCCAGTACTTC.